Below, 19 T cell receptor beta chains from the same sample are listed, as sequenced in a study of identical twins. TCRdb re-derived calls from the 5' RACE reads in MiXCR, one entry per CDR3 protein. The sample holds 500,000 or so distinct CDR3 sequences, about 20% seen once. The data were also submitted as part of a second study, on T cells expressing NK-cell markers.

Sequencing used CD4+ T cells sorted from blood. The receptors come from a young woman in good health.

Only a few counts were recorded for this clonotype. The rearrangement joins TRBV5-1 to TRBJ2-1; D is ambiguous. The germline V and J ends were trimmed by 3 bases and 7 bases, with 11 bases remaining between them. This CDR3 has 13 residues. Per germline, CDR1 SGHRS and CDR2 YFSETQ. CDR3 in amino acids: CASSWASENEQFF. The CDR3 coding sequence is TGCGCCAGCAGCTGGGCTAGTGAGAATGAGCAGTTCTTC.

This rearrangement joins TRBV29-1 to TRBJ1-1; TRBD1 matches 8 bases. Germline lookup yields CDR1 SQVTM and CDR2 ANQGSEA. The CDR3 length is 13 residues. V lost 3 bases, J lost 7 bases, and 7 bases stayed unmatched. The CDR3 protein is CSVDRGLIGEAFF. The DNA of the CDR3 is TGCAGCGTTGACAGGGGGCTAATCGGTGAAGCTTTCTTT.

This chain links TRBV2 with TRBJ2-7; perhaps TRBD1 as D (6 bases). CDR1 and CDR2 (germline): SNHLY, FYNNEI. V was cut by 7 bases and J by 3 bases, with 10 bases left in between. The CDR3 length is 12 residues. The CDR3 loop reads CASTLQGYEQYF. In nucleotides, the CDR3 is TGTGCCAGCACTTTACAGGGCTACGAGCAGTACTTC.

The V call is TRBV7-6, the J call TRBJ1-2; TRBD1 matches 8 bases. V trimming: 3 bases; J trimming: 6 bases; junction bases outside the gene matches: 6. CDR3 size: 14 residues. CDR1 and CDR2 from the germline V gene are SGHVS and FNYEAQ. CDR3 in DNA: TGTGCCAGCAGCTTTAACAGGGGGGAGGATGGCTACACCTTC. It specifies CASSFNRGEDGYTF.

This clonotype came up a few times. This chain links TRBV4-3 with TRBJ2-1; 13 positions agree with TRBD2. The germline CDR1 and CDR2 sequences are LGHNA and YSLEER. The CDR3 is made up of 16 amino acids. V shed 4 bases and J 8 bases; nucleotides not matched to a gene: 8. The CDR3 DNA reads TGCGCCAGCAGCCGCACGACTAGCGGGAGGAACTATGAGCAGTTCTTC. Translating it yields CASSRTTSGRNYEQFF.

The chain recombines TRBV5-1 with TRBJ2-3, with TRBD2 matching 10 bases. V dropped 5 bases and J dropped 5; count of bases not matched to a gene: 8. Germline V lookup: CDR1 SGHRS, CDR2 YFSETQ. The CDR3 covers 15 residues. The CDR3 nucleotides read TGCGCCAGCAGTGAGCGGGGGGGCCGTGGAGATACGCAGTATTTT. This encodes CASSERGGRGDTQYF.

The chain carries TRBV27 and TRBJ1-5, with a possible D match to TRBD1 (5 bases). This CDR3 has 13 residues. Germline V CDR1 and CDR2: MNHEY, SMNVEV (reference sequence). Trimming took 6 bases from V and 6 from J, leaving 12 bases between them. CDR3 residues: CASSLGGPQPQHF. Here the CDR3 DNA reads TGTGCCAGCAGCCTCGGGGGTCCTCAGCCCCAGCATTTT.

This clonotype was counted a few times. CDR3 region: CASSQSANTGELFF. The DNA of the CDR3 is TGTGCCAGCAGCCAATCTGCGAACACCGGGGAGCTGTTTTTT. This chain connects TRBV3-1 to TRBJ2-2; D gene unclear. V shed 2 bases and J shed 0 bases, with 4 bases lying between them. Germline values: CDR1 LGHDT, CDR2 YNNKEL (reference sequence). The CDR3 runs 14 residues.

Ten or more counts support this clonotype. The chain uses TRBV20-1 and TRBJ2-1, with a tentative D call TRBD2 (5 bases). CDR1 and CDR2 from the germline V gene are DFQATT and SNEGSKA (reference sequence). The CDR3 has 13 residues. The V gene lost 6 bases and the J gene lost 0 bases, with 9 bases spanning the gap. The CDR3 reads CSARTGSYNEQFF. In DNA form, the CDR3 reads TGCAGTGCACGGACTGGCTCCTACAATGAGCAGTTCTTC.

The chain employs TRBV29-1 and TRBJ2-5; tentative D call: TRBD2 (6 bases). Germline loops: CDR1 SQVTM, CDR2 ANQGSEA. This CDR3 is built from 13 residues. V was pared by 0 bases and J by 4 bases, with 9 bases between. CDR3 nucleotide sequence: TGCAGCGTTGAAGATCAGGGAGGAGAGACCCAGTACTTC. Protein product: CSVEDQGGETQYF.

The chain is built from TRBV7-9 and TRBJ2-3; no definite D call. V lost 3 bases, J lost 7 bases, and 11 bases lay in between. There are 13 residues in the CDR3. Germline V gene data show CDR1 as SEHNR and CDR2 as FQNEAQ (reference sequence). Here the CDR3 DNA reads TGTGCCAGCAGCTTCTCCCAGCAGAATACGCAGTATTTT. Protein product: CASSFSQQNTQYF.

This clonotype was counted a few times. The rearrangement uses TRBV6-1 and TRBJ1-2; 7 bases match TRBD1. Germline loops: CDR1 MNHNS, CDR2 SASEGT. Germline trimming cut 6 bases from V and 4 bases from J; bases unmatched to any gene: 11. This CDR3 region has 15 residues. As DNA, the CDR3 is TGTGCCAGCAGCCTCGGGACAGCCCGTGCCTATGGCTACACCTTC. Protein product: CASSLGTARAYGYTF.

About this clonotype itself: Germline and junction disagree at one end, which may indicate a read error. V and J are TRBV6-1 and TRBJ2-2; D might be TRBD1 or TRBD2, each matching 6 bases. The germline V gene has CDR1 MNHNS and CDR2 SASEGT. The CDR3 extends over 14 amino acids. As DNA, the CDR3 is TGTGCCAGCATTGAATGGGGGGCGAACGGGGAGCTGTTTTTT. Translating it yields CASIEWGANGELFF.

This clonotype was observed a few times. The chain links TRBV20-1 to TRBJ2-5, with D uncertain. Germline CDR1 reads DFQATT; CDR2 reads SNEGSKA (reference sequence). The V end lost 0 bases, the J end lost 5 bases, and 16 bases lay between the germline ends. The CDR3 extends over 15 amino acids. The CDR3 loop reads CSARDAPATGETQYF. The CDR3 DNA sequence: TGCAGTGCTAGAGATGCCCCGGCAACCGGGGAGACCCAGTACTTC.

This chain joins TRBV20-1 and TRBJ2-2; TRBD2 might be the D (5 bases). The V and J ends lost 5 bases and 2 bases respectively, with 12 bases between them. Germline V gene data show CDR1 as DFQATT and CDR2 as SNEGSKA (reference sequence). This CDR3 contains 14 residues. The CDR3 DNA follows: TGCAGTGCTCCGGACTTCTCCAACACCGGGGAGCTGTTTTTT. It codes for CSAPDFSNTGELFF.

The rearrangement links TRBV7-9 to TRBJ2-3, with D possibly TRBD1 on 6 matching bases. Trimming stripped 5 bases from V and 5 bases from J, with 17 bases between. Germline CDR1 SEHNR, CDR2 FQNEAQ (reference sequence). This CDR3 region has 15 residues. The DNA for the CDR3 is TGTGCCAGCAGCCCCGACTGGAAACAGGGAGATACGCAGTATTTT. Encoded protein: CASSPDWKQGDTQYF.

The V and J genes are TRBV6-5 and TRBJ2-1; TRBD2 matches 12 bases. The CDR3 loop spans 17 amino acids. J gave up 8 bases and V 4 bases, and 12 bases lay outside the gene matches. CDR1 is MNHEY and CDR2 is SVGAGI in the germline V gene. CDR3 sequence reads: CASSLGLAGGHPDEQFF. The CDR3 nucleotides are TGTGCCAGCAGTTTAGGGCTAGCGGGGGGGCATCCGGATGAGCAGTTCTTC.

This clonotype turned up a few times. The chain combines TRBV20-1 with TRBJ1-6; D unclear. The length of the CDR3 is 13 residues. Between the trimmed V and J ends, which lost 2 bases and 6 bases, there was a span of 8 bases. Germline CDR1 reads DFQATT; CDR2 reads SNEGSKA (reference sequence). CDR3 in amino acids: CSARYGGNSPLHF. As DNA, the CDR3 is TGCAGTGCTAGATACGGTGGTAATTCACCCCTCCACTTT.

This clonotype has ten or more counts. The V gene is TRBV20-1, the J gene TRBJ2-1; D is perhaps TRBD2 (6 bases). V gave up 0 bases and J gave up 1 base, with 13 bases separating them. This CDR3 is 16 amino acids long. From germline, CDR1 is DFQATT and CDR2 SNEGSKA (reference sequence). DNA of the CDR3: TGCAGTGCTAGAGACTGGCGGGATGGGTCCTACAATGAGCAGTTCTTC. Translation: CSARDWRDGSYNEQFF.